This T cell receptor (beta chain) was captured by sequencing in a study of Graves' ophthalmopathy and Graves' hyperthyroidism. Germline V gene lookup returns CDR1 SGHTA and CDR2 FQGTGA. CDR3 length equals 16 residues. V gave up 1 base and J gave up 1 base, with 13 bases separating them. Investigators amplified TCR beta CDR3 regions from RNA transcripts. HTBI primers served in a first-round RT-PCR, which a second-round multiplex PCR followed. TCRdb recomputed calls from the multiplex PCR reads with MiXCR, one row per CDR3 protein. This sample has under 800,000 distinct CDR3 sequences, with approximately 22% found just once. General study findings and limits: The majority of expanded thyroid clonotypes above 0.001 frequency also occurred in blood.

This clonotype has at least ten counts. The antigen is unknown. This sequence was found in a woman between 18 and 29 years old with stable Graves' hyperthyroidism. Some clones in this sample may be carry-over from other donors' samples. Sample: peripheral blood. The chain combines TRBV7-3 with TRBJ1-1; D not certain. The CDR3 sequence is CASSLMRIRRNTEAFF. The CDR3 DNA reads as TGTGCCAGCAGCTTAATGCGGATACGGAGGAACACTGAAGCTTTCTTT. The full variable domain, rest sourced from reference TRBV7-3 and TRBJ1-1, is GAGVSQTPSNKVTEKGKYVELRCDPISGHTALYWYRQSLGQGPEFLIYFQGTGAADDSGLPNDRFFAVRPEGSVSTLKIQRTERGDSAVYLCASSLMRIRRNTEAFFGQGTRLTVV.